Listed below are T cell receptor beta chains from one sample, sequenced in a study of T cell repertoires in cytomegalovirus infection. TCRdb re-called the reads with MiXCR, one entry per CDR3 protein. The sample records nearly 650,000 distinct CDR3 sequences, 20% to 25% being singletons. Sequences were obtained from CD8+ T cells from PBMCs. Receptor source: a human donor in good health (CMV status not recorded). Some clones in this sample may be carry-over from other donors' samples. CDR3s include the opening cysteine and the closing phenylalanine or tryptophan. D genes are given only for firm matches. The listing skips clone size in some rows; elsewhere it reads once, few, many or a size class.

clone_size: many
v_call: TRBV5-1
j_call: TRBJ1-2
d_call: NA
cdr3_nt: TGCGCCAGCAGCTCAGGACAGAATGGCTACACCTTC
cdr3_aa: CASSSGQNGYTF

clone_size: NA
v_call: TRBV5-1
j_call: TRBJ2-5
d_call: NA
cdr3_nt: TGCGCCAGCAGCTTGGTGGGAGACTGGGAGACCCAGTACTTC
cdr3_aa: CASSLVGDWETQYF

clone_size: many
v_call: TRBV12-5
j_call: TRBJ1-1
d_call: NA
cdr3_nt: TGTGCTAGTGGTTTTGGAGCCGGGGACGAGAGGACTGAAGCTTTCTTT
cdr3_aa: CASGFGAGDERTEAFF

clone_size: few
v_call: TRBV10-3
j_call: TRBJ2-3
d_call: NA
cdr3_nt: TGTGCCATAGGTCGGTTACGCACAGATACGCAGTATTTT
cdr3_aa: CAIGRLRTDTQYF

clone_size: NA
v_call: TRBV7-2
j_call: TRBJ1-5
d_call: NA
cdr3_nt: TGTGCCAGCAGCTTATATGGACCTAGCAATCAGCCCCAGCATTTT
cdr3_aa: CASSLYGPSNQPQHF

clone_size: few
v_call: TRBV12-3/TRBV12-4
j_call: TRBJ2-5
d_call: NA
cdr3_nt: TGTGCCAGCAGTTTATGGGGGGGGGCGGAGACCCAGTACTTC
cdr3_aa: CASSLWGGAETQYF

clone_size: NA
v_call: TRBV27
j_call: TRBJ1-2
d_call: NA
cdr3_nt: TGTGCCAGCAGTTTTGGTCTTGGCGACTATGGCTACACCTTC
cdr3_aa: CASSFGLGDYGYTF

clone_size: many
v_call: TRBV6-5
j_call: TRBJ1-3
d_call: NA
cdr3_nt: TGTGCCAGCAGTTACGGGATGACTGGAAACACCATATATTTT
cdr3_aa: CASSYGMTGNTIYF

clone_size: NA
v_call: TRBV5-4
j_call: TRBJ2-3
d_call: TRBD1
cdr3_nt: TGTACCAGCAGCTCGGAGACCGGGACAGGTCTTAGTAGCACAGATACGCAGTATTTT
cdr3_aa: CTSSSETGTGLSSTDTQYF

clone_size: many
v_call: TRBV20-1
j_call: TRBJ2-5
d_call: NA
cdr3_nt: TGCAGTGCTAGAGTGGGCAGGCCGGAGGGTGGAGAGACCCAGTACTTC
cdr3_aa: CSARVGRPEGGETQYF

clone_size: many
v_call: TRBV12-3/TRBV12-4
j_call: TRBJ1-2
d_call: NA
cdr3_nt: TGTGCCAGCAGTTTAAGAAATGGGATTAACTATGGCTACACCTTC
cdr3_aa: CASSLRNGINYGYTF